One sample yielded the 29 T cell receptor beta chains listed below, sequenced in a study of cytomegalovirus exposure and HLA in healthy donors. The primer mix had 60 Vbeta and 13 Jbeta primers. The method was immunoSEQ multiplex PCR; TCRdb's version includes in-frame clones alone and lacks a portion of them. Of 100,000 or so clones in the sample, 75% to 85% were seen once. The source material was PBMCs. These receptors all come from a woman aged 18-29 years in good health and CMV-seronegative.

The V and J genes are TRBV5-6 and TRBJ2-3, with D perhaps matching TRBD2 (5 bases). The CDR3 consists of 14 residues. Trimming removed 8 bases at V and 8 bases at J, with 21 bases between. Germline V gene lookup returns CDR1 SGHDT and CDR2 YYEEEE. The CDR3 loop is CASQIRADFGTQYF. In DNA form, the CDR3 reads TGTGCCAGTCAGATCCGAGCGGACTTCGGTACGCAGTATTTT.

The chain is built from TRBV4-2 and TRBJ1-5, with TRBD1 identical over 7 bases. V dropped 3 bases and J dropped 3; count of bases not matched to a gene: 5. There are 15 residues in the CDR3. The germline V gene has CDR1 LGHNA and CDR2 YNFKEQ. CDR3 residues: CASSHRGQSNQPQHF. CDR3 in DNA: TGTGCCAGCAGCCACAGGGGACAGTCCAATCAGCCCCAGCATTTT.

V and J are TRBV6-5 and TRBJ2-7; the D gene is possibly TRBD2 (6 bases). The CDR3 is 16 amino acids. Germline CDR1 MNHEY, CDR2 SVGAGI. The V end was cut by 0 bases, the J end by 3 bases, with 15 bases between. CDR3 loop: CASSYSPGTGGYEQYF. In DNA, the CDR3 is TGTGCCAGCAGTTACTCCCCTGGGACTGGAGGCTACGAGCAGTACTTC.

The chain has TRBV28 and TRBJ1-4; TRBD1 matches 7 bases. The trim removed 6 bases at V and 12 bases at J, leaving 4 bases unmatched. Germline V gene sequence: CDR1 MDHEN, CDR2 SYDVKM. The CDR3 runs to 11 residues. CDR3 sequence (DNA): TGTGCCAGCAGCGCAACAGGGGAACTGTTTTTT. Its protein product is CASSATGELFF.

The chain is built from TRBV5-1 and TRBJ2-7; TRBD1 matches at 7 bases. V trimming: 4 bases; J trimming: 0 bases; junction bases outside the gene matches: 7. This CDR3 spans 15 amino acids. CDR1 is SGHRS and CDR2 is YFSETQ in the germline V gene. CDR3 in amino acids: CASSPGTVDSYEQYF. DNA for the CDR3: TGCGCCAGCAGCCCGGGGACAGTAGACTCCTACGAGCAGTACTTC.

The chain uses TRBV28 and TRBJ2-1; D is undetermined. The length of the CDR3 is 12 residues. Germline CDR1 is MDHEN and CDR2 is SYDVKM. V lost 3 bases to trimming and J lost 12 bases, with 12 bases between them. The CDR3 DNA reads TGTGCCAGCAGTTTTGTGCGCGTCCGGCAGTTCTTC. As protein: CASSFVRVRQFF.

The V call is TRBV19, the J call TRBJ2-7; D call uncertain. The CDR3 covers 13 residues. V was clipped by 5 bases and J by 2 bases, with 10 bases between them. Germline V gene data show CDR1 as LNHDA and CDR2 as SQIVND (reference sequence). The CDR3 reads CASSPAPAYEQYF. In DNA form, the CDR3 reads TGTGCCAGTAGTCCTGCCCCGGCCTACGAGCAGTACTTC.

V usage is TRBV5-6 and J usage is TRBJ2-3; TRBD2 is a possible D gene (5 bases). Trimming cost V 3 bases and J 3 bases, with 11 bases left between them. There are 14 residues in the CDR3. The germline V gene has CDR1 SGHDT and CDR2 YYEEEE. The CDR3 bases are TGTGCCAGCAGCTCCACTAGGTTGACAGATACGCAGTATTTT. It is translated as CASSSTRLTDTQYF.

The V and J genes are TRBV5-1 and TRBJ1-2; D not resolved. Germline loops: CDR1 SGHRS, CDR2 YFSETQ. This CDR3 comprises 15 residues. Trimming removed 0 bases from V and 4 bases from J, with 13 bases in between. The CDR3 nucleotides are TGCGCCAGCAGCTTGGGGCCAGTCACCTCCTATGGCTACACCTTC. Translating it yields CASSLGPVTSYGYTF.

This chain links TRBV14 with TRBJ2-7; D is possibly TRBD2 (5 bases). CDR3 length equals 14 residues. Per germline, CDR1 SGHDN and CDR2 FVKESK. Trimming stripped 3 bases from V and 1 base from J, with 10 bases between. The CDR3 protein is CASSHGVYSYEQYF. CDR3 in DNA: TGTGCCAGCAGCCACGGGGTATATTCCTACGAGCAGTACTTC.

This rearrangement joins TRBV18 to TRBJ2-3; 8 bases align to TRBD2. The ends lost 5 bases at V and 0 bases at J; junction bases unmatched: 1. This CDR3 has 14 amino acids. Germline CDR1 is KGHSH and CDR2 is LQKENI. In nucleotides, the CDR3 is TGTGCCAGCTCAAGGACTAGCAGCACAGATACGCAGTATTTT. Translation: CASSRTSSTDTQYF.

The chain recombines TRBV28 with TRBJ1-5; 8 bases line up with TRBD1. This CDR3 region has 15 residues. The germline V gene encodes CDR1 MDHEN and CDR2 SYDVKM. Losses at the gene ends were 3 bases for V and 10 bases for J; bases not matched to a gene: 11. CDR3 bases: TGTGCCAGCAGTTTCCCCCTAGGACAGGGATTTCCCCAGCATTTT. Encoded protein: CASSFPLGQGFPQHF.

The chain is built from TRBV7-9 and TRBJ2-2; D call uncertain. The CDR3 is 14 residues long. Germline-derived CDR1 and CDR2 are SEHNR and FQNEAQ (reference sequence). Trimming left V 5 bases short and J 2 bases short, with 9 bases between. CDR3 DNA: TGTGCCAGCAGCCCACTCGTAAACACCGGGGAGCTGTTTTTT. Translation: CASSPLVNTGELFF.

The chain couples TRBV28 to TRBJ1-6, with D possibly matching TRBD1 (5 bases). The V end lost 2 bases, the J end lost 7 bases, and 18 bases lay between the germline ends. The CDR3 totals 17 residues. CDR1 MDHEN and CDR2 SYDVKM come from the germline V gene. CDR3 residues: CASSLLGDYNVNSPLHF. The CDR3 DNA reads as TGTGCCAGCAGTTTACTAGGGGACTATAATGTCAATTCACCCCTCCACTTT.

J is TRBJ2-2 and V is TRBV5-1; D is possibly TRBD2 (5 bases). Trimming left V 0 bases short and J 4 bases short, with 13 bases between. The germline CDR1 and CDR2 sequences are SGHRS and YFSETQ. The CDR3 loop spans 16 amino acids. CDR3: CASSLVEGEGTGELFF. The CDR3 DNA reads as TGCGCCAGCAGCTTGGTAGAGGGAGAAGGCACCGGGGAGCTGTTTTTT.

This clone was picked up a small number of times. This rearrangement joins TRBV13 to TRBJ2-7; the match to TRBD1 covers 10 bases. This CDR3 contains 14 residues. V lost 6 bases, J lost 5 bases, and 7 bases stayed unmatched. Germline lookup yields CDR1 PRHDT and CDR2 FYEKMQ (reference sequence). The CDR3 DNA reads TGTGCCAGCAGTCCCCGGGACAGGGGAAACGAGCAGTACTTC. Encoded protein: CASSPRDRGNEQYF.

The V call is TRBV5-4, the J call TRBJ2-3, with D perhaps matching TRBD2 (5 bases). Germline lookup yields CDR1 SGHNT and CDR2 YYREEE (reference sequence). The V and J ends lost 1 base and 5 bases respectively, with 11 bases between them. The CDR3 has 14 amino acids. The CDR3 reads CASSLFRAGDTQYF. In DNA, the CDR3 is TGTGCCAGCAGCTTGTTCCGGGCGGGAGATACGCAGTATTTT.

V gene TRBV5-6 combines with J gene TRBJ1-2, with D hard to call. The germline V and J ends were trimmed by 3 bases and 4 bases, with 16 bases remaining between them. CDR1 is SGHDT and CDR2 is YYEEEE in the germline V gene. The CDR3 is made up of 15 amino acids. The CDR3 here is CASSWIVDTGYGYTF. The CDR3 DNA reads TGTGCCAGCAGCTGGATAGTAGACACCGGCTATGGCTACACCTTC.

Turning to this clone: The sample contains more than one DNA sequence encoding this CDR3. CDR3 nucleotide sequence: TGTGCCAGCAGTGACTCTGGGACTAGCGGCACAGATACGCAGTATTTT. Translating gives CASSDSGTSGTDTQYF. V is TRBV6-4 and J is TRBJ2-3; TRBD2 matches 10 bases. This CDR3 is built from 16 residues. J lost 1 base, V lost 0 bases, and 1 base had no gene match. Per the germline V gene, CDR1 is MRHNA and CDR2 is SNTAGT.

CDR3 DNA: TGCGCCAGCAGCTTGGCCGGGTGGGGGGGGAACAATGAGCAGTTCTTC. Its translation is CASSLAGWGGNNEQFF. V gene TRBV5-1 combines with J gene TRBJ2-1; 7 bases match TRBD2. V gave up 0 bases and J gave up 5 bases; unmatched junction bases: 8. Per the germline V gene, CDR1 is SGHRS and CDR2 is YFSETQ. CDR3 size: 16 residues.

This chain connects TRBV6-1 to TRBJ2-3, with 8 bases matching TRBD1. Losses at the gene ends were 0 bases for V and 6 bases for J; bases not matched to a gene: 8. This CDR3 region has 16 residues. From germline, CDR1 is MNHNS and CDR2 SASEGT. The CDR3 sequence: CASSEAPPDRADTQYF. CDR3 nucleotide sequence: TGTGCCAGCAGTGAAGCACCCCCGGACAGGGCGGATACGCAGTATTTT.

The table lists this clone with a count of one. This sequence joins TRBV7-2 and TRBJ1-4, with D hard to call. There are 17 residues in the CDR3. V was pared by 1 base and J by 6 bases, with 18 bases between. Germline lookup yields CDR1 SGHTA and CDR2 FQGNSA. The CDR3 nucleotides read TGTGCCAGCAGCTTAGGAGGGCCAGGAGCCGGGGATGAAAAACTGTTTTTT. It encodes CASSLGGPGAGDEKLFF.

The chain couples TRBV19 to TRBJ1-2; 8 bases match TRBD1. Germline V lookup: CDR1 LNHDA, CDR2 SQIVND (reference sequence). The CDR3 spans 15 residues. With 5 bases clipped from V and 0 bases from J, the junction kept 5 bases outside the gene matches. CDR3 sequence: CASSPRTGTNYGYTF. In DNA, the CDR3 is TGTGCCAGTAGTCCCCGGACAGGGACTAACTATGGCTACACCTTC. The full variable domain, its missing parts supplied by reference TRBV19 and TRBJ1-2, is DGGITQSPKYLFRKEGQNVTLSCEQNLNHDAMYWYRQDPGQGLRLIYYSQIVNDFQKGDIAEGYSVSREKKESFPLTVTSAQKNPTAFYLCASSPRTGTNYGYTFGSGTRLTVV.

The chain links TRBV29-1 to TRBJ2-2, with D perhaps matching TRBD2 (6 bases). Germline lookup yields CDR1 SQVTM and CDR2 ANQGSEA. The length of the CDR3 is 13 residues. Trimming shortened V by 6 bases and J by 7 bases, and 15 bases separated the two germline ends. CDR3 nucleotide sequence: TGCAGCGTACTAATGGGGGGAGGCGGGGAGCTGTTTTTT. Translated, it gives CSVLMGGGGELFF.

The J gene is TRBJ1-4, the V gene TRBV27; the match to TRBD1 covers 7 bases. Looked up from germline, CDR1 is MNHEY and CDR2 is SMNVEV (reference sequence). The CDR3 consists of 16 residues. The junction had 12 bases not matched to a gene; V was cut back by 5 bases and J by 6 bases. The CDR3 nucleotides are TGTGCCAGCAGTCTACATTCGCAGGGGGTACATGAAAAACTGTTTTTT. This translates into CASSLHSQGVHEKLFF.

This clone was detected a few times. The CDR3 DNA sequence: TGTGCCAGTGGACGGGGGGGCCGCTACAATGAGCAGTTCTTC. Translated: CASGRGGRYNEQFF. The chain has TRBV28 and TRBJ2-1; 8 nucleotides align to TRBD2. V lost 9 bases to trimming and J lost 3 bases; unmatched junction nucleotides: 7. CDR3 length equals 14 residues. Germline V gene sequence: CDR1 MDHEN, CDR2 SYDVKM.

This sequence joins TRBV5-1 and TRBJ2-1; no firm D call. The length of the CDR3 is 13 residues. CDR1 and CDR2 (germline): SGHRS, YFSETQ. With 6 bases removed from V and 0 bases from J, the gap between germline ends came to 7 bases. The chain's CDR3 is CASKWSSYNEQFF. The CDR3 DNA follows: TGCGCCAGCAAATGGAGCTCCTACAATGAGCAGTTCTTC.

The rearrangement links TRBV7-2 to TRBJ1-4, with TRBD1 matching over 8 bases. J lost 3 bases, V lost 5 bases, and 5 bases had no gene match. The CDR3 is made up of 15 amino acids. Germline CDR1 and CDR2: SGHTA and FQGNSA. As DNA, the CDR3 is TGTGCCAGCAGCCTAGAGACAGGGGCTAATGAAAAACTGTTTTTT. This translates into CASSLETGANEKLFF.

This clone was found once. In DNA, the CDR3 is TGTGCCATCAGTGAGACGGGAGAGACCCAGTACTTC. It yields the protein CAISETGETQYF. This chain links TRBV10-3 with TRBJ2-5, with no clear D. Germline CDR1 and CDR2: ENHRY and SYGVKD. The CDR3 runs to 12 residues. Trimming stripped 2 bases from V and 4 bases from J, with 5 bases between.